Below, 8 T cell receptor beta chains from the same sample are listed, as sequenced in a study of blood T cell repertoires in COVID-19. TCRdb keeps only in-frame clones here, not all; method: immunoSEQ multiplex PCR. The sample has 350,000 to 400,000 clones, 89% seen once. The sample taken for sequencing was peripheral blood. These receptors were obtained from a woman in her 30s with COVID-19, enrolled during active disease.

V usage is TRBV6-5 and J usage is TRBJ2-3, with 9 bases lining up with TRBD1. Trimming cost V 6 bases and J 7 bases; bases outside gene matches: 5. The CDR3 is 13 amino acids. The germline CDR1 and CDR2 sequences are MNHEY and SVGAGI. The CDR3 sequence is CASRPQGAYTQYF. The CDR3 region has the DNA TGTGCCAGCAGACCACAGGGGGCGTATACGCAGTATTTT.

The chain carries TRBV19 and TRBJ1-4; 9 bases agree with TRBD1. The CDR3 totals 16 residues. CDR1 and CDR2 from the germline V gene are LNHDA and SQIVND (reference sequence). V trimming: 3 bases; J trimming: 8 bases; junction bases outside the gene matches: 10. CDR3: CASSIPGQGFGEKLFF. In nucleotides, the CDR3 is TGTGCCAGTAGTATTCCGGGACAGGGTTTCGGCGAAAAACTGTTTTTT. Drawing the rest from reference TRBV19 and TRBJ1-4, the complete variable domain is DGGITQSPKYLFRKEGQNVTLSCEQNLNHDAMYWYRQDPGQGLRLIYYSQIVNDFQKGDIAEGYSVSREKKESFPLTVTSAQKNPTAFYLCASSIPGQGFGEKLFFGSGTQLSVL.

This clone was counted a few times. DNA of the CDR3: TGTGCCAGCAGCGTCCCTCTAGCGGGATTGGGCACAGATACGCAGTATTTT. Its protein product is CASSVPLAGLGTDTQYF. The J gene is TRBJ2-3, the V gene TRBV7-9; 9 bases are a match to TRBD2. The junction had 10 bases not matched to a gene; V was cut back by 5 bases and J by 1 base. Germline assignment: CDR1 SEHNR and CDR2 FQNEAQ (reference sequence). This CDR3 comprises 17 residues.

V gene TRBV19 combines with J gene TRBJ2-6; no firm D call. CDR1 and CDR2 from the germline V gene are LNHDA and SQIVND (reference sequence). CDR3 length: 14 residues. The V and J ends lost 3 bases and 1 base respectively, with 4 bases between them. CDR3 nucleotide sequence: TGTGCCAGTAGTATTTATTCTGGGGCCAACGTCCTGACTTTC. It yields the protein CASSIYSGANVLTF.

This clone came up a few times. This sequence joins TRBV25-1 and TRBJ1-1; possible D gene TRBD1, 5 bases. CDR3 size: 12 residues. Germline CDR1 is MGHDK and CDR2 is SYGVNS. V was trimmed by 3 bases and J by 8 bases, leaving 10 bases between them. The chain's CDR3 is CASSDWDLEAFF. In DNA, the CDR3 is TGTGCCAGCAGTGATTGGGACTTAGAAGCTTTCTTT.

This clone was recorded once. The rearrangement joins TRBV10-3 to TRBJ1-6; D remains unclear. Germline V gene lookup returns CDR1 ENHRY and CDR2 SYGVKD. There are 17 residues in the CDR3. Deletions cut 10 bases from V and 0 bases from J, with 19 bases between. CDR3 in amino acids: CATRTVSISSYNSPLHF. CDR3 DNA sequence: TGTGCCACGAGGACTGTCTCGATCAGCTCCTATAATTCACCCCTCCACTTT.

CDR3 protein: CASSPSGRATYNEQFF. The CDR3 DNA sequence: TGTGCCAGCTCACCTAGCGGGAGGGCCACCTACAATGAGCAGTTCTTC. The chain couples TRBV18 to TRBJ2-1; 11 bases are a match to TRBD2. CDR1 is KGHSH, CDR2 LQKENI, per germline. After removal of 3 bases from V and 2 bases from J, the junction contained 3 bases not matched to a gene. The CDR3 spans 16 residues.

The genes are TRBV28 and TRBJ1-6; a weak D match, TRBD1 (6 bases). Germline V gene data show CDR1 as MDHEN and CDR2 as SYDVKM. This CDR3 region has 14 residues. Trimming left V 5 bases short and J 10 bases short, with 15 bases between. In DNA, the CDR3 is TGTGCCAGCAGTCTGGGACACCCGACCTCACCCCTCCACTTT. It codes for CASSLGHPTSPLHF.